Below, one TCR beta chain is given with its context. This sample was taken from a study of blood T cell repertoires in COVID-19. Study-level background: Acute and convalescent COVID-19 samples came from the United States, Italy and Spain.

Authors' methods: It was from reference gene primer amplification that nucleated cell counts were estimated. The protocol was immunoSEQ multiplex PCR, while the TCRdb copy is restricted to in-frame clones and leaves out a portion. V, J and clone size are those of that table, while D and trimming were read from the DNA. The sample consists of under 200,000 clones, approximately 87% of them appearing once. The length of the CDR3 is 15 residues. Trimming shortened V by 2 bases and J by 4 bases, and 12 bases separated the two germline ends. Germline V lookup: CDR1 SGHRS, CDR2 YFSETQ. The chain links TRBV5-1 to TRBJ2-2; a weak D match, TRBD1 (6 bases). Sequenced: PBMCs or T cells enriched from blood (not recorded which). This clonotype originated in a woman aged 45-60 years who had recovered from COVID-19. The CDR3 coding sequence is TGCGCCAGCAGCTTAACAGGGAAGAGCACCGGGGAGCTGTTTTTT. Its protein product is CASSLTGKSTGELFF.